Listed here is a single T cell receptor beta chain. Within one base of it there is no much larger clone, and no base qualities were kept. The sample belongs to a study of graft-versus-host responses after intestinal transplantation (dated by TCRdb to about 2021). For the wider study: Multivisceral, liver-intestinal, or isolated intestinal transplants were received by the recipients. After intestinal transplantation, graft-versus-host and host-versus-graft alloreactive T cell clones were followed in the graft, circulation and bone marrow using bulk TCR-beta CDR3 sequencing. To identify alloreactive clones, pre-transplant mixed lymphocyte reaction products were sequenced and compared with unstimulated pre-transplant donor and recipient T cells. Of the 20 to 25 intestinal transplant recipients enrolled in the cohort, one of whom was a retransplant, 3 patients without pretransplant specimens were excluded. Donor T cell macrochimerism was defined as a peak of at least 4% donor T cells among recipient peripheral blood mononuclear cells. Samples from a few later patients were sequenced in-house on an Illumina MiSeq with MiXCR processing rather than by the commercial service. Anti-thymocyte globulin induction was given to all recipients, followed by maintenance tacrolimus and steroids for 3 to 4 years.

The CDR3 goes from the cysteine to the phenylalanine over 14 residues. Just CDR3 DNA is preserved here, 42 bases in frame from base 1. V gives up 5 bases and J gives up 2 bases, and the segment between their germline ends measures 13 bases. The germline V gene yields SGHVS for CDR1 and FQNEAQ for CDR2. The full study reports these points: In the allografts of patients with donor T cell macrochimerism, GvH to HvG T cell clonal ratios were high. GvH clones were found in recipient bone marrow, and some of the GvH clones appeared earlier in ileal mucosa or blood, which is consistent with an intestinal mucosal origin. The conclusions were limited by the relatively low number and heterogeneity of the intestinal transplant patients. Early after transplant, peak levels of circulating GvH clones were associated with declines in HvG clones.

The method behind the library was the immunoSEQ multiplex PCR assay. For most patients, genomic DNA was isolated with the Qiagen DNeasy Blood and Tissue Kit and shipped frozen to Adaptive Biotechnologies for TCR sequencing. Adaptive Biotechnologies carried out high-throughput TCR-beta CDR3 sequencing of genomic DNA for most patients. As for the original processing: TCR sequencing data for 18 patients were retrieved from Adaptive's ImmunoSEQ software; three other patients were processed with MiXCR and VDJtools. To correct CD4 versus CD8 sorting errors, any sequence found in both subsets at a frequency ratio below 5:1 was removed. Because the origin of CDR3 nucleotide sequences shared between donor and recipient could not be assigned, those sequences were removed. To be classed as alloreactive, a clone needed at least 2-fold expansion over unstimulated cells and a minimum CFSE-low frequency of 0.002% (template counts) or 0.001% (read counts). Clones detected in sequenced pre-transplant spleen, lymph node, or MLR CFSE-low populations of the donor or recipient were defined as mappable. The cumulative frequency of alloreactive clones was calculated as a percentage of all sequences, weighted by copy number. TCRdb mirrors the immuneACCESS table, restricted to in-frame sequences. Some clones are absent from its copies; in checked studies, under half trace to an unresolved V gene, and the reason for the others is unknown. The DNA gave D and trimming, while V, J and clone size come from that table. In this sample the table shows tens of thousands of clones, approximately 60% of which occur a single time. The ten largest clones take up just over 1% of the sample.

Interpreted using the paper, the time point label stands for: cells obtained before transplantation from donor or recipient. Mixed lymphocyte reactions plated 200,000 CFSE-labeled pre-transplant responders with 200,000 irradiated violet-dye-labeled stimulators and were cultured for around six days. After the mixed lymphocyte reaction, proliferating CD3+CD4+CFSE-low and CD3+CD8+CFSE-low responder cells were FACS-sorted on a BD Influx sorter. Recombination connected TRBV7-8 to TRBJ2-7, with a weak D call of TRBD1 (5 bases match). The sequence was obtained from a human patient who received an intestinal transplant. The starting material was alloreactive CD4+ T cells from a mixed lymphocyte reaction culture, obtained before intestinal transplant. The cell subset or site label, as the study defines it: CFSE-low proliferating T cells sorted from roughly six-day pre-transplant mixed lymphocyte reaction (GvH or HvG direction). The nucleotides are TGTGCCAGCAGCCTGACAGCGACGACCTACGAGCAGTACTTC. It encodes CASSLTATTYEQYF. Reference TRBV7-8 and TRBJ2-7 proteins supply the regions before and after the CDR3; the full variable domain is: GAGVSQSPRYKVAKRGQDVALRCDPISGHVSLFWYQQALGQGPEFLTYFQNEAQLDKSGLPSDRFFAERPEGSVSTLKIQRTQQEDSAVYLCASSLTATTYEQYFGPGTRLTVT.